A single sample is the source of the 20 T cell receptor beta chains below, sequenced in a study of T cell repertoires in cytomegalovirus infection. TCRdb analysed the reads with MiXCR anew, one entry per CDR3 protein. The sample carries 700,000 to 900,000 distinct CDR3 sequences, under 35% recorded once. Their target antigens are unknown. Sequenced here: cultured CD8+ T cells from PBMCs, sampled from culture after CMV antigen stimulation. Every receptor here comes from a human donor in good health (CMV status not recorded). Some clones in this sample may be carry-over from other donors' samples.

The chain couples TRBV12-3 or TRBV12-4 to TRBJ1-1, with TRBD1 as a possible D gene (6 bases). There are 14 residues in the CDR3. V was cut by 5 bases and J by 1 base, with 11 bases left in between. The CDR3 spells CASSTSRGNTEAFF. DNA for the CDR3: TGTGCCAGCAGTACCAGCAGGGGGAACACTGAAGCTTTCTTT.

The chain joins TRBV19 to TRBJ2-7, with D hard to call. CDR3 length equals 13 residues. Germline assignment: CDR1 LNHDA and CDR2 SQIVND (reference sequence). V lost 3 bases and J 7 bases, leaving 13 bases between the germline ends. The CDR3 region is CASSIPGLHEQYV. The CDR3 coding sequence is TGTGCCAGTAGTATTCCGGGTTTGCATGAGCAGTACGTC.

By sample share, this clonotype is medium-sized (0.01 to 0.1%). The rearrangement joins TRBV7-8 to TRBJ2-1; 10 bases match TRBD2. Germline V gives CDR1 SGHVS, CDR2 FQNEAQ. The CDR3 spans 19 residues. The ends lost 0 bases at V and 0 bases at J; junction bases unmatched: 8. The CDR3 DNA reads as TGTGCCAGCAGCTTAGCGAGTAGCGGGGGGTTCAGCTCCTACAATGAGCAGTTCTTC. Its translation is CASSLASSGGFSSYNEQFF. Using reference TRBV7-8 and TRBJ2-1 for the parts outside the CDR3, the full variable domain is GAGVSQSPRYKVAKRGQDVALRCDPISGHVSLFWYQQALGQGPEFLTYFQNEAQLDKSGLPSDRFFAERPEGSVSTLKIQRTQQEDSAVYLCASSLASSGGFSSYNEQFFGPGTRLTVL.

The rearrangement uses TRBV6-8 and TRBJ2-1; D is unclear. V gave up 1 base and J gave up 9 bases, with 4 bases separating them. The CDR3 extends over 11 amino acids. CDR1 is MNHGY, CDR2 SAAAGT, per germline. CDR3 DNA: TGTGCCAGCAGTTACTGGGGTGAGCAGTTCTTC. Encoded protein: CASSYWGEQFF.

The V and J genes are TRBV6-5 and TRBJ2-6; D call uncertain. The germline gives CDR1 MNHEY, CDR2 SVGAGI. V shed 5 bases and J shed 0 bases, with 8 bases lying between them. The CDR3 contains 15 residues. CDR3 in DNA: TGTGCCAGCAGTGGATTCACCTCTGGGGCCAACGTCCTGACTTTC. Translation gives CASSGFTSGANVLTF.

This rearrangement joins TRBV14 to TRBJ1-2; D unclear. From germline, CDR1 is SGHDN and CDR2 FVKESK. Trimming took off 3 bases at V and 4 bases at J, with 9 bases between the two ends. CDR3 length: 13 amino acids. As DNA, the CDR3 is TGTGCCAGCAGCCAGAATCCAATCTATGGCTACACCTTC. Its protein product is CASSQNPIYGYTF.

As to this clonotype: A much bigger clone sits one base away, suggesting this may be a read error. The CDR3 bases are TGTGCCAGCAGCCCATTCACGGACGGAACTGAAGCTTTCTTT. It encodes CASSPFTDGTEAFF. The V gene is TRBV7-6, the J gene TRBJ1-1; D is undetermined. CDR3 length: 14 residues. Trimming removed 5 bases at V and 5 bases at J, with 15 bases between. Germline lookup yields CDR1 SGHVS and CDR2 FNYEAQ.

The V call is TRBV6-1, the J call TRBJ1-2; D perhaps matches TRBD1 (5 bases). CDR3 length: 13 amino acids. The germline V gene encodes CDR1 MNHNS and CDR2 SASEGT. Trimming left V 7 bases short and J 8 bases short, with 17 bases between. The CDR3: CASKGPSGWGYTF. The CDR3 nucleotides read TGTGCCAGCAAGGGACCGTCTGGATGGGGCTACACCTTC.

This clonotype was seen a few times. This CDR3 reads CARQGRFDNEQFF. For the CDR3, the DNA is TGTGCCAGACAGGGGAGATTTGACAATGAGCAGTTCTTC. V usage is TRBV7-9 and J usage is TRBJ2-1, with 7 nucleotides matching TRBD1. The CDR3 is 13 residues long. Trimming removed 9 bases from V and 5 bases from J; junction bases left unmatched: 7. Germline V gives CDR1 SEHNR, CDR2 FQNEAQ (reference sequence).

This clonotype was observed a few times. The rearrangement uses TRBV6-5 and TRBJ1-4; TRBD1 is a possible D gene (5 bases). Germline V CDR1 and CDR2: MNHEY, SVGAGI. Trimming took 3 bases from V and 0 from J, leaving 11 bases between them. This CDR3 contains 16 residues. DNA for the CDR3: TGTGCCAGCAGTTATCTGCGGACATCAACTAATGAAAAACTGTTTTTT. It codes for CASSYLRTSTNEKLFF.

The gene calls are TRBV27 and TRBJ1-5; no definite D call. In germline, CDR1 is MNHEY, CDR2 SMNVEV (reference sequence). V shed 1 base and J shed 2 bases, with 6 bases lying between them. This CDR3 comprises 14 residues. The chain's CDR3 is CASSLLSGNQPQHF. The CDR3 DNA reads TGTGCCAGCAGTTTATTGTCAGGCAATCAGCCCCAGCATTTT.

V is TRBV6-6 and J is TRBJ2-1; D remains unclear. Germline values: CDR1 MNHNY, CDR2 SVGAGI (reference sequence). Trimming took off 6 bases at V and 7 bases at J, with 10 bases between the two ends. The length of the CDR3 is 12 residues. CDR3 nucleotide sequence: TGTGCCAGCAGCCCCCTAGTTAATGAGCAGTTCTTC. Protein: CASSPLVNEQFF.

The V gene is TRBV6-2 or TRBV6-3, the J gene TRBJ2-1; the match to TRBD1 covers 10 bases. J lost 9 bases, V lost 5 bases, and 4 bases had no gene match. Germline V gene lookup returns CDR1 MNHEY and CDR2 SVGEGT. This CDR3 is 13 amino acids long. Written as DNA, the CDR3 is TGTGCCAGCAGTGAGGGACAGGGGTTTGAGCAGTTCTTC. Its translation is CASSEGQGFEQFF.

This clonotype has only a few counts. The chain has TRBV6-2 or TRBV6-3 and TRBJ2-3; D is unresolved. Germline CDR1 is MNHEY and CDR2 is SVGEGT. This CDR3 has 11 amino acids. The V end was cut by 7 bases, the J end by 5 bases, with 7 bases between. CDR3 sequence reads: CASNKGDTQYF. CDR3 coding DNA: TGTGCCAGCAACAAGGGAGATACGCAGTATTTT.

This sequence joins TRBV3-1 and TRBJ2-1; the D call may be TRBD1 or TRBD2 (5 bases each). The germline V gene has CDR1 LGHDT and CDR2 YNNKEL (reference sequence). The CDR3 has 17 amino acids. Trimming shortened V by 0 bases and J by 0 bases, and 12 bases separated the two germline ends. The chain's CDR3 is CASSQDSAGSSYNEQFF. CDR3 nucleotide sequence: TGTGCCAGCAGCCAAGATTCGGCAGGGAGCTCCTACAATGAGCAGTTCTTC.

V and J are TRBV20-1 and TRBJ2-7, with D possibly TRBD2 on 5 matching bases. Trimming shortened V by 0 bases and J by 0 bases, and 12 bases separated the two germline ends. CDR3 length equals 15 residues. Germline CDR1 DFQATT, CDR2 SNEGSKA (reference sequence). CDR3 DNA: TGCAGTGCTAGAGATATACGGGGAAGCTCCTACGAGCAGTACTTC. Protein product: CSARDIRGSSYEQYF.

The J gene is TRBJ2-3, the V gene TRBV27; D possibly uses TRBD1 or TRBD2 (7 bases each). Trimming shortened V by 1 base and J by 5 bases, and 16 bases separated the two germline ends. The CDR3 is 16 residues long. Looked up from germline, CDR1 is MNHEY and CDR2 is SMNVEV (reference sequence). The CDR3 nucleotides read TGTGCCAGCAGTTTATACCGCCAGGGGGAGGGAGATACGCAGTATTTT. This gives the protein CASSLYRQGEGDTQYF.

The rearrangement uses TRBV5-1 and TRBJ2-1, with 8 bases that match TRBD2. The CDR3 sequence is 18 residues long. Germline-derived CDR1 and CDR2 are SGHRS and YFSETQ. Germline trimming cut 5 bases from V and 4 bases from J; bases unmatched to any gene: 17. This CDR3 is CASRAGTRVHYPYNEQFF. CDR3 nucleotides: TGCGCCAGCAGGGCCGGGACTAGGGTACATTACCCTTACAATGAGCAGTTCTTC.

In nucleotides, the CDR3 is TGTGCCAGCAGCTTAGTGGGGGGGACACCGAACACTGAAGCTTTCTTT. Amino acid sequence: CASSLVGGTPNTEAFF. The J gene is TRBJ1-1, the V gene TRBV7-9, with D perhaps matching TRBD1 (6 bases). The germline V gene encodes CDR1 SEHNR and CDR2 FQNEAQ (reference sequence). This CDR3 contains 16 residues. The germline V and J ends were trimmed by 1 base and 1 base, with 13 bases remaining between them.

The sample holds a few counts of this clonotype. The chain carries TRBV7-9 and TRBJ1-1, with D tentatively TRBD1 (6 bases). Germline V gene data show CDR1 as SEHNR and CDR2 as FQNEAQ (reference sequence). V shed 6 bases and J shed 5 bases, with 13 bases lying between them. The CDR3 spans 13 residues. CDR3 sequence (DNA): TGTGCCAGCAGGCAAGGGGGTGGAACTGAAGCTTTCTTT. Protein sequence: CASRQGGGTEAFF.